This T cell receptor beta chain was found in a study of T cells in Graves' hyperthyroidism and ophthalmopathy. Amplified regions were TCR beta CDR3 sequences from RNA transcripts. First-round RT-PCR of the TCR CDR3 relied on the HTBI primer set. TCRdb recomputed calls from the multiplex PCR reads with MiXCR, one row per CDR3 protein. This table has about 400,000 distinct CDR3 sequences, 25% appearing once. Findings and caveats of the study: Before onset, ophthalmopathy was predicted by the model a median roughly 6.8 months earlier.

This clonotype occurred many times. Antigen specificity is unknown. CDR3 size: 13 residues. Germline V CDR1 and CDR2: DFQATT, SNEGSKA (reference sequence). V and J are TRBV20-1 and TRBJ2-7, with D maybe TRBD2 (5 bases). The source of this sequence is a man aged 50 to 59 with Graves' hyperthyroidism. The sequenced sample was blood. CDR3 sequence (DNA): TGCAGCGCACTAGGAGAGCGATGGGACGAGCAGTACTTC. Translating it yields CSALGERWDEQYF.